The 17 T cell receptor beta chains below all came from one sample that was sequenced in a study of early stage breast cancer tumors. Assay used: immunoSEQ multiplex PCR; TCRdb lists only in-frame clones, some missing. The data show some 14,000 clones, 79% seen once. The specimen sequenced was normal breast tissue next to the tumor. Receptor source: a person aged 50-59 years with breast cancer.

The chain is built from TRBV9 and TRBJ1-4; TRBD1 aligns across 7 bases. The CDR3 is 15 amino acids. Germline CDR1 SGDLS, CDR2 YYNGEE. Trimming removed 0 bases from V and 5 bases from J; junction bases left unmatched: 4. CDR3 DNA: TGTGCCAGCAGCGTAGGCGCAGGGGGAAATGAAAAACTGTTTTTT. Protein: CASSVGAGGNEKLFF. The variable domain in full, completed from reference TRBV9 and TRBJ1-4, reads DSGVTQTPKHLITATGQRVTLRCSPRSGDLSVYWYQQSLDQGLQFLIQYYNGEERAKGNILERFSAQQFPDLHSELNLSSLELGDSALYFCASSVGAGGNEKLFFGSGTQLSVL.

The chain couples TRBV7-9 to TRBJ1-5; the D gene is possibly TRBD1 (6 bases). Germline CDR1 is SEHNR and CDR2 is FQNEAQ (reference sequence). The V end lost 2 bases, the J end lost 4 bases, and 9 bases lay between the germline ends. This CDR3 comprises 14 residues. The CDR3 DNA reads as TGTGCCAGCAGCTTAATACAGGGTAATCAGCCCCAGCATTTT. It translates to CASSLIQGNQPQHF. Full variable domain (missing parts from reference TRBV7-9 and TRBJ1-5): DTGVSQNPRHKITKRGQNVTFRCDPISEHNRLYWYRQTLGQGPEFLTYFQNEAQLEKSRLLSDRFSAERPKGSFSTLEIQRTEQGDSAMYLCASSLIQGNQPQHFGDGTRLSIL.

The chain joins TRBV5-1 to TRBJ2-7, with 7 nucleotides matching TRBD1. The CDR3 extends over 15 amino acids. Germline V gene lookup returns CDR1 SGHRS and CDR2 YFSETQ. Germline trimming cut 7 bases from V and 2 bases from J; bases unmatched to any gene: 12. Here the CDR3 reads CASYDDRALTYEQYF. DNA of the CDR3: TGCGCCAGCTACGATGACAGGGCCCTAACCTACGAGCAGTACTTC. The full variable domain, with the rest looked up from reference TRBV5-1 and TRBJ2-7, is KAGVTQTPRYLIKTRGQQVTLSCSPISGHRSVSWYQQTPGQGLQFLFEYFSETQRNKGNFPGRFSGRQFSNSRSEMNVSTLELGDSALYLCASYDDRALTYEQYFGPGTRLTVT.

This clone was detected only a few times. The rearrangement uses TRBV11-2 and TRBJ2-7; no definite D call. V gave up 5 bases and J gave up 2 bases, with 7 bases separating them. This CDR3 contains 12 residues. CDR1 and CDR2 from the germline V gene are SGHAT and FQNNGV. The CDR3 nucleotides are TGTGCCAGCAGCCCGCCAACCTACGAGCAGTACTTC. Amino acids: CASSPPTYEQYF.

This chain uses TRBV28 with TRBJ2-7; D may be TRBD1 (5 bases). Germline CDR1 and CDR2: MDHEN and SYDVKM. The CDR3 consists of 14 residues. The germline V and J ends were trimmed by 5 bases and 4 bases, with 15 bases remaining between them. The CDR3 sequence is CASSLPPDTYEQYF. The CDR3 DNA reads as TGTGCCAGCAGTCTCCCGCCGGACACATACGAGCAGTACTTC.

The rearrangement links TRBV15 to TRBJ2-5, with a tentative D call TRBD1 (5 bases). V lost 0 bases and J 0 bases, leaving 5 bases between the germline ends. CDR1 LNHNV and CDR2 YYDKDF come from the germline V gene (reference sequence). CDR3 size: 14 residues. This CDR3 reads CATSRDRDQETQYF. Written as DNA, the CDR3 is TGTGCCACCAGCAGAGACAGGGACCAAGAGACCCAGTACTTC.

This chain uses TRBV5-1 with TRBJ1-1; D not resolved. The germline V gene has CDR1 SGHRS and CDR2 YFSETQ. V was clipped by 0 bases and J by 6 bases, with 9 bases between them. This CDR3 region has 13 residues. In DNA form, the CDR3 reads TGCGCCAGCAGCTTGGAAAGGAGGTCTGAAGCTTTCTTT. It specifies CASSLERRSEAFF. Full variable domain (outside the CDR3, taken from reference TRBV5-1 and TRBJ1-1): KAGVTQTPRYLIKTRGQQVTLSCSPISGHRSVSWYQQTPGQGLQFLFEYFSETQRNKGNFPGRFSGRQFSNSRSEMNVSTLELGDSALYLCASSLERRSEAFFGQGTRLTVV.

The chain uses TRBV7-2 and TRBJ1-1; tentative D call: TRBD1 (6 bases). There are 15 residues in the CDR3. The ends were cut back, 5 bases at V and 4 bases at J, with 17 bases in the middle. Germline V gene lookup returns CDR1 SGHTA and CDR2 FQGNSA. CDR3 sequence (DNA): TGTGCCAGCAGCATGGGGGGGGCGGGTGGCACTGAAGCTTTCTTT. This encodes CASSMGGAGGTEAFF.

The chain couples TRBV11-3 to TRBJ2-3; perhaps TRBD1 as D (6 bases). The CDR3 contains 13 residues. V gave up 5 bases and J gave up 6 bases, with 12 bases separating them. CDR1 SGHNT and CDR2 YENEEA come from the germline V gene. The CDR3 region is CASSQGQWDTQYF. The CDR3 DNA reads TGTGCCAGCAGCCAAGGACAGTGGGATACGCAGTATTTT.

The V gene is TRBV7-6, the J gene TRBJ2-2, with D perhaps TRBD2 (6 bases). V lost 5 bases and J 7 bases, leaving 26 bases between the germline ends. CDR3 length equals 18 residues. Germline lookup yields CDR1 SGHVS and CDR2 FNYEAQ. CDR3 loop: CASSPLIGGGPNHGELFF. In nucleotides, the CDR3 is TGTGCCAGCAGCCCACTCATTGGGGGAGGACCGAATCACGGGGAGCTGTTTTTT.

This clone was seen just once. The rearrangement joins TRBV5-1 to TRBJ2-7; 13 bases agree with TRBD2. Germline V gene lookup returns CDR1 SGHRS and CDR2 YFSETQ. The CDR3 has 15 residues. After removal of 4 bases from V and 6 bases from J, the junction contained 7 bases not matched to a gene. This CDR3 reads CASSQNGLAGVEQYF. The CDR3 bases are TGCGCCAGCAGCCAAAACGGACTAGCGGGGGTCGAGCAGTACTTC.

This clone showed up just once. The J gene is TRBJ2-7, the V gene TRBV18, with TRBD1 as a possible D gene (6 bases). In germline, CDR1 is KGHSH, CDR2 LQKENI. V lost 2 bases to trimming and J lost 4 bases, with 9 bases between them. This CDR3 spans 13 amino acids. This CDR3 is CASSPAGQYEQYF. CDR3 coding DNA: TGTGCCAGCTCACCAGCCGGACAGTACGAGCAGTACTTC.

The chain joins TRBV2 to TRBJ2-1, with no clear D. CDR1 and CDR2 (germline): SNHLY, FYNNEI. The CDR3 has 10 amino acids. Trimming took off 8 bases at V and 9 bases at J, with 8 bases between the two ends. In DNA, the CDR3 is TGTGCCAGCCTGGCTGGTGAGCAGTTCTTC. Translation: CASLAGEQFF.

The CDR3 bases are TGTGCCAGCAGTTTTGTGACTAGCGGGGGGGCCCTAACATACGAGCAGTACTTC. It is translated as CASSFVTSGGALTYEQYF. The chain couples TRBV27 to TRBJ2-7; 14 bases fit TRBD2. This CDR3 has 18 amino acids. Per the germline V gene, CDR1 is MNHEY and CDR2 is SMNVEV (reference sequence). The ends lost 3 bases at V and 4 bases at J; junction bases unmatched: 11.

The rearrangement links TRBV7-6 to TRBJ1-5, with TRBD1 matching over 8 bases. The CDR3 consists of 15 residues. From germline, CDR1 is SGHVS and CDR2 FNYEAQ. The V gene end was trimmed by 2 bases and the J gene end by 4 bases; junction bases not matched to a gene: 4. CDR3 residues: CASSLIDRGNQPQHF. The CDR3 DNA reads as TGTGCCAGCAGCTTAATAGACAGGGGTAATCAGCCCCAGCATTTT.

The table lists this clone with a count of one. The chain carries TRBV6-6 and TRBJ2-1, with 8 bases identical to TRBD2. Germline values: CDR1 MNHNY, CDR2 SVGAGI (reference sequence). With 11 bases clipped from V and 6 bases from J, the junction kept 12 bases outside the gene matches. CDR3 size: 14 residues. The CDR3, as DNA: TGTGCCTCAGCAGGGTCCGGGAGGGGCAATGAGCAGTTCTTC. Translated: CASAGSGRGNEQFF.

This sequence joins TRBV29-1 and TRBJ2-5, with D perhaps TRBD1 (6 bases). The CDR3 has 13 amino acids. Germline V gene lookup returns CDR1 SQVTM and CDR2 ANQGSEA. Trimming shortened V by 4 bases and J by 4 bases, and 13 bases separated the two germline ends. The CDR3 protein is CSVGRGQRETQYF. CDR3 nucleotides: TGCAGCGTTGGCCGGGGACAACGAGAGACCCAGTACTTC.